This TCR beta chain was obtained from a study of regulatory T cells in long-lasting Graves disease. According to the study, TCR beta libraries were built with iRepertoire HTBI primers and CDR3-region Arm-PCR. TCRdb called the multiplex PCR reads again in MiXCR, with one record for every CDR3 protein. The table includes about 310,000 distinct CDR3 sequences, approximately 20% detected once. Sample time point: persistent/refractory GD, antithyroid drugs over 5 years with positive TRAb. There was RNA extracted from PBMCs, and the TCR library was made from it. V lost 2 bases and J 1 base, leaving 7 bases between the germline ends. CDR1 is MNHEY and CDR2 is SVGEGT in the germline V gene. The CDR3 spans 14 residues.

The receptor was derived from a female donor with Graves disease. The rearrangement uses TRBV6-2 or TRBV6-3 and TRBJ2-3; no reliable D call. The input for sequencing was peripheral blood mononuclear cells (PBMCs), taken when the disease was refractory, from a patient treated with antithyroid drugs. CDR3 residues: CASSYVTRTDTQYF. The DNA of the CDR3 is TGTGCCAGCAGTTACGTGACGCGCACAGATACGCAGTATTTT.